A single sample is the source of the 23 T cell receptor beta chains below, sequenced in a study of shared clonotypes between healthy human individuals. TCRdb keeps only in-frame clones here, not all; method: immunoSEQ multiplex PCR. The table shows about 1 million clones, with approximately 72% occurring only once. The sequenced material came from memory CD4+ T cells sorted from blood. The subset is: CD45RA-negative fraction. Receptors originate from a man between 18 and 29 years old in good health.

This rearrangement joins TRBV6-1 to TRBJ2-7; D ambiguous. With 7 bases removed from V and 2 bases from J, the gap between germline ends came to 12 bases. The CDR3 has 13 residues. CDR1 is MNHNS, CDR2 SASEGT, per germline. The CDR3: CASMDPGPYEQYF. For the CDR3, the DNA is TGTGCCAGCATGGACCCCGGTCCCTACGAGCAGTACTTC.

The chain links TRBV19 to TRBJ2-7, with 9 bases matching TRBD1. The CDR3 consists of 19 residues. Losses at the gene ends were 8 bases for V and 1 base for J; bases not matched to a gene: 21. Germline V lookup: CDR1 LNHDA, CDR2 SQIVND (reference sequence). In nucleotides, the CDR3 is TGTGCCAGTCATTCCCCTAAGCCAGACAGGGGGATAGGGTCCTACGAGCAGTACTTC. Protein product: CASHSPKPDRGIGSYEQYF.

A single count supports this clone. V gene TRBV6-1 combines with J gene TRBJ2-5; D not certain. Trimming cost V 7 bases and J 5 bases, with 5 bases left between them. The CDR3 consists of 10 residues. Germline V gene lookup returns CDR1 MNHNS and CDR2 SASEGT. The CDR3 sequence: CASNKETQYF. CDR3 sequence (DNA): TGTGCCAGCAATAAGGAGACCCAGTACTTC.

This chain connects TRBV2 to TRBJ1-3; D is undetermined. V was trimmed by 3 bases and J by 0 bases, leaving 9 bases between them. The CDR3 runs 15 residues. Germline CDR1 SNHLY, CDR2 FYNNEI. The CDR3 sequence: CASSDGSYSGNTIYF. CDR3 DNA: TGTGCCAGCAGTGATGGCAGCTACTCTGGAAACACCATATATTTT.

The chain recombines TRBV18 with TRBJ2-2, with D perhaps being TRBD1 or TRBD2 (5 bases each). V lost 1 base to trimming and J lost 2 bases, with 11 bases between them. The germline V gene encodes CDR1 KGHSH and CDR2 LQKENI. The CDR3 runs to 16 residues. In DNA, the CDR3 is TGTGCCAGCTCACCACGAGGGGTCACAAACACCGGGGAGCTGTTTTTT. Translating gives CASSPRGVTNTGELFF.

This clone was recorded once. Since a much larger clone is just one base distant, this may be a read error. The chain is built from TRBV29-1 and TRBJ2-5; 8 bases agree with TRBD1. Germline V gene lookup returns CDR1 SQVTM and CDR2 ANQGSEA. With V trimmed by 2 bases and J by 5 bases, 10 bases remained unmatched. This CDR3 region has 15 residues. CDR3 DNA sequence: TGCAGCGTTGAACTGGGGGCAGGGGGCCCCGAGACCCAGTACTTC. It encodes CSVELGAGGPETQYF.

The CDR3 region is CASSDPDRDSSYEQYF. DNA for the CDR3: TGTGCCAGCAGTGACCCCGATCGGGACAGTTCCTACGAGCAGTACTTC. The V gene is TRBV6-1, the J gene TRBJ2-7; TRBD1 matches 7 bases. CDR1 is MNHNS and CDR2 is SASEGT in the germline V gene. Unmatched junction bases numbered 9, after V lost 3 bases and J lost 1 base. This CDR3 spans 16 amino acids.

The chain couples TRBV18 to TRBJ1-5; possibly TRBD1 for D (6 bases). Germline V gene lookup returns CDR1 KGHSH and CDR2 LQKENI. The length of the CDR3 is 15 residues. Trimming cost V 3 bases and J 2 bases, with 11 bases left between them. CDR3 nucleotide sequence: TGTGCCAGCTCACCTGAGGGGGGTGGCAATCAGCCCCAGCATTTT. Translation gives CASSPEGGGNQPQHF. Combining the CDR3 with reference TRBV18 and TRBJ1-5 gives the whole variable domain NAGVMQNPRHLVRRRGQEARLRCSPMKGHSHVYWYRQLPEEGLKFMVYLQKENIIDESGMPKERFSAEFPKEGPSILRIQQVVRGDSAAYFCASSPEGGGNQPQHFGDGTRLSIL.

The chain recombines TRBV27 with TRBJ2-2; D is unclear. From germline, CDR1 is MNHEY and CDR2 SMNVEV (reference sequence). Trimming left V 3 bases short and J 6 bases short, with 17 bases between. This CDR3 comprises 16 residues. In nucleotides, the CDR3 is TGTGCCAGCAGTTTTTCTCCTAGGTTGGTCGCCGGGGAGCTGTTTTTT. Amino acids: CASSFSPRLVAGELFF.

The V gene is TRBV28, the J gene TRBJ2-5, with 9 bases aligning to TRBD2. V was pared by 5 bases and J by 4 bases, with 2 bases of the junction left unmatched. Per the germline V gene, CDR1 is MDHEN and CDR2 is SYDVKM. The CDR3 has 13 residues. The CDR3 DNA sequence: TGTGCCAGCAGTGCGGGGGGGCCAGAGACCCAGTACTTC. Translating it yields CASSAGGPETQYF.

Written as DNA, the CDR3 is TGTGCCAGCAGTATTGGACAGGACCAAGAGACCCAGTACTTC. As protein: CASSIGQDQETQYF. J is TRBJ2-5 and V is TRBV2; TRBD1 aligns across 7 bases. Germline V CDR1 and CDR2: SNHLY, FYNNEI. V lost 5 bases and J lost 0; bases outside the gene matches: 3. This CDR3 region has 14 residues.

The chain combines TRBV5-6 with TRBJ1-1; TRBD1 is a possible D gene (5 bases). The CDR3 has 14 amino acids. The germline CDR1 and CDR2 sequences are SGHDT and YYEEEE. With 0 bases removed from V and 2 bases from J, the gap between germline ends came to 8 bases. CDR3 nucleotides: TGTGCCAGCAGCTTGGTTGGGACTAACACTGAAGCTTTCTTT. Its translation: CASSLVGTNTEAFF.

The V and J genes are TRBV6-6 and TRBJ1-2, with TRBD1 identical over 12 bases. CDR1 is MNHNY and CDR2 is SVGAGI in the germline V gene (reference sequence). CDR3 length: 15 amino acids. The trim removed 6 bases at V and 3 bases at J, leaving 5 bases unmatched. This CDR3 is CASSGTGGMDYGYTF. DNA for the CDR3: TGTGCCAGCAGCGGGACAGGGGGCATGGACTATGGCTACACCTTC.

This sequence joins TRBV4-3 and TRBJ2-1, with 7 bases aligning to TRBD2. V dropped 0 bases and J dropped 0; count of bases not matched to a gene: 5. The germline V gene has CDR1 LGHNA and CDR2 YSLEER. The CDR3 runs to 17 residues. CDR3 protein: CASSQERLAASYNEQFF. The CDR3 DNA sequence: TGCGCCAGCAGCCAAGAGAGGCTAGCGGCCTCCTACAATGAGCAGTTCTTC.

This clone has ten or more counts. The V and J genes are TRBV6-6 and TRBJ1-5, with D hard to call. Trimming shortened V by 4 bases and J by 6 bases, and 7 bases separated the two germline ends. The CDR3 is 12 residues long. From germline, CDR1 is MNHNY and CDR2 SVGAGI (reference sequence). DNA of the CDR3: TGTGCCAGCAGTTCGAGAGGTCAGCCCCAGCATTTT. Protein sequence: CASSSRGQPQHF.

V gene TRBV7-3 combines with J gene TRBJ2-2; a weak D match, TRBD1 (5 bases). This CDR3 comprises 16 residues. Germline V gives CDR1 SGHTA, CDR2 FQGTGA. V was pared by 5 bases and J by 5 bases, with 18 bases between. As DNA, the CDR3 is TGTGCCAGCAGCCTAGACTCAGGGTCCTGGACCGGGGAGCTGTTTTTT. Its protein product is CASSLDSGSWTGELFF. The full variable domain, rest sourced from reference TRBV7-3 and TRBJ2-2, is GAGVSQTPSNKVTEKGKYVELRCDPISGHTALYWYRQSLGQGPEFLIYFQGTGAADDSGLPNDRFFAVRPEGSVSTLKIQRTERGDSAVYLCASSLDSGSWTGELFFGEGSRLTVL.

This clone has a single count. The V gene is TRBV29-1, the J gene TRBJ2-3; TRBD1 might be the D (5 bases). The CDR3 has 12 residues. Trimming removed 2 bases at V and 4 bases at J, with 7 bases between. Germline CDR1 is SQVTM and CDR2 is ANQGSEA. The CDR3 DNA follows: TGCAGCGTTGAACAGGGCCCAGATACGCAGTATTTT. It encodes CSVEQGPDTQYF.

In this sample, this clone turned up many times. The chain joins TRBV7-2 to TRBJ2-7; 7 nucleotides line up with TRBD1. V lost 5 bases, J lost 5 bases, and 12 bases stayed unmatched. Germline V gene data show CDR1 as SGHTA and CDR2 as FQGNSA. This CDR3 region has 15 residues. The CDR3 protein is CASSQLGGGLDEQYF. In nucleotides, the CDR3 is TGTGCCAGCAGCCAACTAGGGGGCGGGTTGGACGAGCAGTACTTC.

This chain joins TRBV18 and TRBJ1-5; D remains ambiguous. Per germline, CDR1 KGHSH and CDR2 LQKENI. The CDR3 is 15 residues long. Trimming took off 2 bases at V and 0 bases at J, with 8 bases between the two ends. Here the CDR3 reads CASSPGEYSNQPQHF. The CDR3 region has the DNA TGTGCCAGCTCACCAGGGGAATATAGCAATCAGCCCCAGCATTTT.

The chain carries TRBV15 and TRBJ1-1; a possible D gene is TRBD1 (6 bases). This CDR3 is 17 amino acids long. Per germline, CDR1 LNHNV and CDR2 YYDKDF (reference sequence). V shed 1 base and J shed 5 bases, with 20 bases lying between them. Written as DNA, the CDR3 is TGTGCCACCAGCAGAGCCCGGTCGGACGGAGGGGGGACTGAAGCTTTCTTT. Translation gives CATSRARSDGGGTEAFF.

The CDR3 DNA reads TGTGCCAGCAGCCCCAATGGGGCCGCGGCCGAGCAGTACTTC. This codes for CASSPNGAAAEQYF. The chain joins TRBV7-9 to TRBJ2-7, with D tentatively TRBD1 (5 bases). This CDR3 contains 14 residues. Germline CDR1 and CDR2: SEHNR and FQNEAQ (reference sequence). V lost 5 bases to trimming and J lost 6 bases, with 17 bases between them.

The chain couples TRBV5-1 to TRBJ1-1; no clear D gene. Germline V CDR1 and CDR2: SGHRS, YFSETQ. V gave up 2 bases and J gave up 2 bases, with 7 bases separating them. The CDR3 contains 13 residues. CDR3 residues: CASSFDGNTEAFF. DNA of the CDR3: TGCGCCAGCAGCTTTGACGGTAACACTGAAGCTTTCTTT. Looking up the rest from reference TRBV5-1 and TRBJ1-1 gives the full variable domain: KAGVTQTPRYLIKTRGQQVTLSCSPISGHRSVSWYQQTPGQGLQFLFEYFSETQRNKGNFPGRFSGRQFSNSRSEMNVSTLELGDSALYLCASSFDGNTEAFFGQGTRLTVV.

V and J are TRBV6-6 and TRBJ2-1, with 8 bases fitting TRBD1. Germline CDR1 reads MNHNY; CDR2 reads SVGAGI (reference sequence). V was clipped by 4 bases and J by 7 bases; unmatched bases: 3. The CDR3 has 13 residues. The CDR3 reads CASSLTGGNEQFF. The CDR3 coding sequence is TGTGCCAGCAGTTTAACAGGGGGTAATGAGCAGTTCTTC.